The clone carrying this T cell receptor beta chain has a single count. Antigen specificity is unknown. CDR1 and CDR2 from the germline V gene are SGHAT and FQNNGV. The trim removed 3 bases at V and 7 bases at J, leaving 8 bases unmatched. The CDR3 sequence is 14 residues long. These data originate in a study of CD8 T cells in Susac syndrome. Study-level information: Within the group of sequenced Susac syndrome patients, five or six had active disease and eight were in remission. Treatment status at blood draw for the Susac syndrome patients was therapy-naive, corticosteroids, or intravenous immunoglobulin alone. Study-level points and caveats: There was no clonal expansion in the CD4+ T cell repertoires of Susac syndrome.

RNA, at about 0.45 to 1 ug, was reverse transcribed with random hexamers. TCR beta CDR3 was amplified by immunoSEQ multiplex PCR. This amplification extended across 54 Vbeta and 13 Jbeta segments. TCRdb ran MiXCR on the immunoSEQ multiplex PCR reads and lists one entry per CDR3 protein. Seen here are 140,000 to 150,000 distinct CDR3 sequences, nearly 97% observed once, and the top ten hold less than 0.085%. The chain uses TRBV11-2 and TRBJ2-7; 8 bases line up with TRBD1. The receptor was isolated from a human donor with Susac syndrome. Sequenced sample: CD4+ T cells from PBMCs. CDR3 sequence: CASSFIGQGEEQYF. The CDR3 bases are TGTGCCAGCAGCTTTATCGGACAGGGCGAAGAGCAGTACTTC. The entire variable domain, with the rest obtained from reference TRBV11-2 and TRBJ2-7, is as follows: EAGVAQSPRYKIIEKRQSVAFWCNPISGHATLYWYQQILGQGPKLLIQFQNNGVVDDSQLPKDRFSAERLKGVDSTLKIQPAKLEDSAVYLCASSFIGQGEEQYFGPGTRLTVT.